This is a list of T cell receptor beta chains from one sample in a study of blood T cell repertoires in COVID-19. Some clones are missing from TCRdb's copy, which holds only in-frame ones; the method was immunoSEQ multiplex PCR. The sample lists more than 200,000 clones, over 75% occurring once. Sequences were obtained from peripheral blood. These receptors were taken from a human donor in a cohort sampled during active COVID-19. CDR3s include the opening cysteine and the closing phenylalanine or tryptophan. D genes are given only for firm matches. Not all rows give a size; the values are once, few, many and, for expanded clones, a class.

.	TRBV27	.	TRBJ2-3	CASREESQGPDTQYF	TGTGCCAGCAGGGAGGAATCACAGGGACCAGATACGCAGTATTTT
few	TRBV13	.	TRBJ1-1	CASSPDRPEAFF	TGTGCCAGCAGCCCGGACAGACCTGAAGCTTTCTTT
.	TRBV27	.	TRBJ1-4	CATLTPQTLLREKLFF	TGTGCCACCCTCACCCCACAGACCTTATTAAGGGAAAAACTGTTTTTT
.	TRBV19	TRBD1	TRBJ2-7	CASSKQGAYEQYF	TGTGCCAGTAGTAAACAGGGGGCGTACGAGCAGTACTTC
.	TRBV11-2	.	TRBJ2-5	CASSLDHSVLRETQYF	TGTGCCAGCAGCTTAGATCATAGCGTTCTGCGAGAGACCCAGTACTTC
.	TRBV11-2	TRBD2	TRBJ2-7	CASRSTSGNWDEQYF	TGTGCCAGCAGGTCGACTAGCGGGAATTGGGACGAGCAGTACTTC
.	TRBV6-2/TRBV6-3	TRBD2	TRBJ2-3	CASSLAGRADTQYF	TGTGCCAGCAGTTTAGCGGGCAGGGCAGATACGCAGTATTTT
.	TRBV6-5	.	TRBJ1-2	CASIRTSNYGYTF	TGTGCCAGCATACGAACATCTAACTATGGCTACACCTTC
few	TRBV2	.	TRBJ2-7	CASSSAYEQYF	TGTGCCAGCAGTTCGGCCTACGAGCAGTACTTC
.	TRBV30	.	TRBJ1-5	CAWSELGGGQPQHF	TGTGCCTGGAGTGAGCTAGGGGGTGGCCAGCCCCAGCATTTT
.	TRBV5-1	TRBD2	TRBJ2-5	CASHGLAGGPETQYF	TGCGCCAGTCACGGACTAGCGGGGGGGCCGGAGACCCAGTACTTC
.	TRBV5-8	.	TRBJ1-2	CASSRTGNYGYTF	TGTGCCAGCAGCCGTACAGGGAACTATGGCTACACCTTC
.	TRBV7-9	.	TRBJ1-2	CASSLGGGDRNYGYTF	TGTGCCAGCAGCTTAGGGGGCGGCGATCGAAACTATGGCTACACCTTC
.	TRBV18	.	TRBJ2-6	CASSPQGLKAGANVLTF	TGTGCCAGCTCACCACAGGGGCTAAAAGCTGGGGCCAACGTCCTGACTTTC
.	TRBV5-1	.	TRBJ1-2	CASSLPQGSGYTF	TGCGCCAGCAGCTTGCCTCAGGGGTCTGGCTACACCTTC
.	TRBV9	.	TRBJ2-7	CASSVEVGGYEQYF	TGTGCCAGCAGCGTAGAGGTAGGGGGCTACGAGCAGTACTTC
.	TRBV19	.	TRBJ2-7	CASSIRARIAYEQYF	TGTGCCAGTAGTATCAGGGCGCGGATCGCCTACGAGCAGTACTTC
.	TRBV4-1	TRBD1	TRBJ1-5	CASSQAQGQVFQPQHF	TGCGCCAGCAGCCAAGCTCAGGGACAGGTGTTTCAGCCCCAGCATTTT
.	TRBV30	.	TRBJ2-1	CAWSVVYNEQFF	TGTGCCTGGAGTGTCGTCTACAATGAGCAGTTCTTC
.	TRBV9	TRBD1	TRBJ1-2	CASSPRQGPYGYTF	TGTGCCAGCAGCCCTCGACAGGGTCCCTATGGCTACACCTTC
.	TRBV6-5	.	TRBJ1-2	CASSYSKSGGYTF	TGTGCCAGCAGTTACTCAAAGAGTGGTGGCTACACCTTC
.	TRBV11-1	TRBD2	TRBJ2-7	CASSLGTNPYEQYF	TGTGCCAGCAGCTTGGGGACTAACCCGTACGAGCAGTACTTC